This T cell receptor (beta chain) was profiled in a study of blood T cells in healthy people across ages. Sample-barcoded 5' priming and a J-beta primer mix drove a second PCR of roughly 6 to 12 cycles. TCRdb re-derived calls from the 5' RACE reads in MiXCR, one entry per CDR3 protein. The sample has approximately 960,000 distinct CDR3 sequences; roughly 28% are singletons. Germline-derived CDR1 and CDR2 are SSHAT and FNYEAQ (reference sequence). This CDR3 has 17 residues. This clonotype came up a few times. The antigen is not known. Its ends do not fully match the called genes, so a read error is possible. General observations from the study: Diversity figures based on one million T cells were deemed too low.

This sample was also put to use in a study of T cells of mothers and their children. As that study records: The second PCR used the M1S primer, and this primer added sample barcodes and 2-4 random nucleotides.

The chain is built from TRBV7-7 and TRBJ1-1; 10 nucleotides agree with TRBD1. The TCR comes from a woman between 40 and 55 years old in good health. Sequencing was carried out using blood. The CDR3 sequence: CASSHPRDRGQNTEAFF. The CDR3 DNA sequence: TGTGCTAGCAGTCATCCCCGAGACAGGGGGCAGAACACTGAAGCTTTCTTT.